A selection of T cell receptor beta chains follows, all from one sample in a study of CD8+CD57+ T cells in acquired aplastic anemia. TCRdb recomputed calls from the reads with MiXCR, one row per CDR3 protein. The sample records 150,000 to 200,000 distinct CDR3 sequences, 35% to 55% being singletons. The sequenced sample was sorted CD4+, CD8+, or CD8+CD57+ T cells (not recorded which) from PBMCs. These receptor sequences come from a human donor in good health. Each CDR3 is given with its conserved first and last residue. Fields, in order: clone size, V gene, J gene, CDR3 length, D gene, CDR3 protein, CDR3 DNA. A D gene is named only where the DNA matches it firmly. Some rows have no size entry. The others give once, few or many, or a class for an expanded clone.

size: many
V: TRBV19
J: TRBJ1-3
length: 13
D: NA
CDR3: CASSEDTGNTIYF
DNA: TGTGCCAGTAGTGAAGACACTGGAAACACCATATATTTT

size: NA
V: TRBV12-3/TRBV12-4
J: TRBJ1-1
length: 14
D: TRBD1
CDR3: CASSLDRGTSRAFF
DNA: TGTGCCAGCAGTTTAGACAGGGGGACATCGAGAGCTTTCTTT

size: NA
V: TRBV29-1
J: TRBJ2-7
length: 13
D: NA
CDR3: CSVESTGSYEQYF
DNA: TGCAGCGTGGAGAGCACAGGGAGCTACGAGCAGTACTTC

size: NA
V: TRBV7-9
J: TRBJ2-7
length: 12
D: NA
CDR3: CASSSIHHEQYF
DNA: TGTGCCAGCAGCTCTATCCACCACGAGCAGTACTTC

size: few
V: TRBV7-8
J: TRBJ1-2
length: 13
D: NA
CDR3: CASSPGTSYGYTF
DNA: TGTGCCAGCTCTCCAGGGACCTCCTATGGCTACACCTTC

size: many
V: TRBV3-1
J: TRBJ1-3
length: 14
D: TRBD1
CDR3: CASSQGDRGNTIYF
DNA: TGTGCCAGCAGCCAAGGGGACAGGGGAAACACCATATATTTT

size: NA
V: TRBV7-3
J: TRBJ2-7
length: 15
D: TRBD1
CDR3: CASILAGQGSPEQYF
DNA: TGTGCCTCCATCCTGGCGGGACAGGGATCTCCCGAGCAGTACTTC

size: many
V: TRBV2
J: TRBJ2-5
length: 16
D: TRBD1
CDR3: CASSKPGQGKGETQYF
DNA: TGTGCCAGCAGTAAACCGGGACAGGGAAAGGGGGAGACCCAGTACTTC

size: few
V: TRBV20-1
J: TRBJ2-7
length: 10
D: NA
CDR3: CSASEYEQYF
DNA: TGCAGTGCTAGCGAATACGAGCAGTACTTC

size: many
V: TRBV18
J: TRBJ2-7
length: 12
D: NA
CDR3: CASSQGTYEQYF
DNA: TGTGCCAGCTCTCAGGGCACCTACGAGCAGTACTTC

size: NA
V: TRBV24-1
J: TRBJ2-2
length: 14
D: NA
CDR3: CATSDGLFTGELFF
DNA: TGTGCCACCAGTGATGGGTTATTCACCGGGGAGCTGTTTTTT

size: NA
V: TRBV6-1
J: TRBJ2-7
length: 14
D: TRBD2
CDR3: CASRRLTGGYEQYF
DNA: TGTGCCAGCAGGAGACTAACGGGGGGCTACGAGCAGTACTTC

size: many
V: TRBV5-1
J: TRBJ1-1
length: 15
D: NA
CDR3: CASSSTQSLNTEAFF
DNA: TGCGCCAGCAGCTCCACACAGTCCCTGAACACTGAAGCTTTCTTT

size: NA
V: TRBV3-1
J: TRBJ2-2
length: 16
D: NA
CDR3: CASSITNGGNTGELFF
DNA: TGTGCCAGCAGCATCACAAACGGGGGGAACACCGGGGAGCTGTTTTTT